This T cell receptor beta chain emerged from a study of blood T cell repertoires in COVID-19. For the study at large: Samples taken during acute and convalescent COVID-19 were collected in the United States, Italy and Spain. PBMCs, B-cell-depleted T cells, or T cells were the source of the cDNA or gDNA that made up the material.

Participants' own reports of clinical history determined their cohort assignment. In Cohort 3, a recovered donor had either two negative PCRs, clearance, or symptom resolution. Clones were sequenced by immunoSEQ multiplex PCR, and TCRdb holds only the in-frame ones, with some missing. The sample has some 240,000 clones; around 82% are singletons. This clonotype was obtained from a man aged 45-65 years who had recovered from COVID-19. The sample taken for sequencing was PBMCs or T cells enriched from blood (not recorded which).

The CDR3 here is CATQREASADTQYF. CDR3 DNA sequence: TGTGCCACCCAGCGGGAGGCATCCGCAGATACGCAGTATTTT. The chain carries TRBV24-1 and TRBJ2-3; 9 bases align to TRBD2. There are 14 residues in the CDR3. Germline V gene sequence: CDR1 KGHDR, CDR2 SFDVKD. The J segment lost 4 bases and the V segment lost 9 bases, leaving 7 bases of the junction unmatched.